The 20 T cell receptor beta chains reported below all come from one sample, sequenced in a study of molecular identifiers for immune sequencing clone quantification. MiXCR, run by TCRdb on the PCR reads, gives a single entry per CDR3 protein. The profile shows about 630,000 distinct CDR3 sequences, about 25% of them singletons. Sequencing input: naive CD8+ T cells from blood, with Jurkat cell RNA spiked in. Subset reported: FACS-sorted CD8+CD4-CCR7+CD45RA+ naive T cells. The receptors were sampled from a human donor in good health. Some libraries in this study had Jurkat cell RNA spiked in.

This clonotype was seen repeatedly, ten times or more. The gene calls are TRBV5-1 and TRBJ2-7, with D perhaps matching TRBD1 or TRBD2 (5 bases each). V lost 1 base and J lost 3, with 11 bases in between. This CDR3 has 14 amino acids. Germline V lookup: CDR1 SGHRS, CDR2 YFSETQ. CDR3 residues: CASSLSGRDYEQYF. CDR3 nucleotides: TGCGCCAGCAGCTTGTCGGGACGGGACTACGAGCAGTACTTC.

This clonotype was seen many times. The rearrangement uses TRBV12-3 or TRBV12-4 and TRBJ1-5, with D hard to call. The length of the CDR3 is 15 residues. Deletions cut 8 bases from V and 2 bases from J, with 16 bases between. CDR3 amino acids: CASQRAMGGNQPQHF. The CDR3 nucleotides are TGTGCCAGCCAAAGGGCCATGGGAGGCAATCAGCCCCAGCATTTT.

This clonotype occurred a few times. The chain employs TRBV9 and TRBJ1-1; weak D call: TRBD1 (5 bases). Germline CDR1 reads SGDLS; CDR2 reads YYNGEE. The V end was cut by 4 bases, the J end by 1 base, with 14 bases between. The CDR3 covers 15 residues. The CDR3 reads CASSPIGTGNTEAFF. As DNA, the CDR3 is TGTGCCAGCAGCCCAATCGGTACAGGGAACACTGAAGCTTTCTTT.

This clonotype has a handful of counts. J is TRBJ2-3 and V is TRBV14; 8 bases fit TRBD1. J gave up 3 bases and V 0 bases, and 8 bases lay outside the gene matches. From germline, CDR1 is SGHDN and CDR2 FVKESK. This CDR3 is 17 amino acids long. As DNA, the CDR3 is TGTGCCAGCAGCCAAGATTCGGCGACAGGGGTGACAGATACGCAGTATTTT. Its translation is CASSQDSATGVTDTQYF.

Only one count was recorded for this clonotype. V is TRBV7-8 and J is TRBJ1-5, with D hard to call. Trimming removed 2 bases at V and 5 bases at J, with 16 bases between. Germline loops: CDR1 SGHVS, CDR2 FQNEAQ. This CDR3 is built from 16 residues. The CDR3: CASSLKEAGLYQPQHF. CDR3 DNA sequence: TGTGCCAGCAGCTTAAAGGAGGCAGGTCTCTATCAGCCCCAGCATTTT. The full variable domain, rest sourced from reference TRBV7-8 and TRBJ1-5, is GAGVSQSPRYKVAKRGQDVALRCDPISGHVSLFWYQQALGQGPEFLTYFQNEAQLDKSGLPSDRFFAERPEGSVSTLKIQRTQQEDSAVYLCASSLKEAGLYQPQHFGDGTRLSIL.

A remark on this clonotype: Just one base apart from a much larger clone, this may be a read error. The V gene is TRBV7-2, the J gene TRBJ2-1, with a tentative D call TRBD2 (6 bases). The germline V gene has CDR1 SGHTA and CDR2 FQGNSA. The V and J ends lost 6 bases and 6 bases respectively, with 15 bases between them. There are 14 residues in the CDR3. The CDR3 loop is CASRGGIHLNEQFF. The CDR3, as DNA: TGTGCCAGCAGGGGGGGTATCCACCTCAATGAGCAGTTCTTC.

There are a few counts of this clonotype. The J gene is TRBJ2-3, the V gene TRBV9; D could derive from TRBD1 or TRBD2 (5 bases each). Germline V gene lookup returns CDR1 SGDLS and CDR2 YYNGEE. Trimming pared 3 bases from V and 6 bases from J, leaving 14 bases between. The CDR3 consists of 14 residues. CDR3 sequence: CASSASQEGDTQYF. CDR3 nucleotide sequence: TGTGCCAGCAGCGCCAGCCAAGAGGGGGATACGCAGTATTTT.

With respect to this clonotype: This may arise from a read error, as a much more abundant clone is one base away. The chain employs TRBV20-1 and TRBJ2-3, with a tentative D call TRBD1 (5 bases). The CDR3 is made up of 15 amino acids. Germline CDR1 DFQATT, CDR2 SNEGSKA (reference sequence). In DNA form, the CDR3 reads TGCAGTGCCATCCTTTGGGGCGAAAACACAGATACGCGGTATTTT. Amino acids: CSAILWGENTDTRYF.

This clonotype occurred once. The rearrangement links TRBV2 to TRBJ2-7; D gene unclear. Germline CDR1 is SNHLY and CDR2 is FYNNEI. This CDR3 has 15 amino acids. Between the trimmed V and J ends, which lost 3 bases and 5 bases, there was a span of 17 bases. The CDR3 reads CASSDSSLTPDEQYF. The CDR3 DNA reads TGTGCCAGCAGTGATAGCTCCCTGACTCCCGACGAGCAGTACTTC.

This clonotype was counted at least ten times. The chain links TRBV24-1 to TRBJ2-3; D ambiguous. The CDR3 contains 16 residues. The V end was cut by 1 base, the J end by 0 bases, with 10 bases between. CDR1 is KGHDR and CDR2 is SFDVKD in the germline V gene. The CDR3 bases are TGTGCCACCAGTGATTTCCCGATGGGGAGCACAGATACGCAGTATTTT. It yields the protein CATSDFPMGSTDTQYF.

J is TRBJ1-6 and V is TRBV6-2 or TRBV6-3, with D maybe TRBD1 (5 bases). V lost 6 bases to trimming and J lost 0 bases, with 12 bases between them. Germline V gene sequence: CDR1 MNHEY, CDR2 SVGEGT. The CDR3 contains 16 residues. The DNA for the CDR3 is TGTGCCAGCAGAGACCCCGGGGCCTCCTATAATTCACCCCTCCACTTT. Its translation is CASRDPGASYNSPLHF.

This clonotype was observed at least ten times. This chain links TRBV3-1 with TRBJ2-3, with 7 bases lining up with TRBD2. Germline CDR1 LGHDT, CDR2 YNNKEL (reference sequence). The CDR3 extends over 15 amino acids. V was pared by 0 bases and J by 4 bases, with 4 bases of the junction left unmatched. The CDR3 is CASSQEGGESDTQYF. In DNA, the CDR3 is TGTGCCAGCAGCCAAGAGGGGGGGGAGTCAGATACGCAGTATTTT.

Concerning this clonotype: Given a much more abundant clone one base away, this may be a read error. The rearrangement uses TRBV28 and TRBJ2-4; D possibly corresponds to TRBD1 (6 bases). The CDR3 runs to 15 residues. In germline, CDR1 is MDHEN, CDR2 SYDVKM. The CDR3 loop is CASTVPGEAKHIQYF. The CDR3 DNA is TGTGCCAGCACCGTTCCAGGGGAAGCCAAACACATTCAGTACTTC. The complete variable domain, with remaining parts taken from reference TRBV28 and TRBJ2-4, reads DVKVTQSSRYLVKRTGEKVFLECVQDMDHENMFWYRQDPGLGLRLIYFSYDVKMKEKGDIPEGYSVSREKKERFSLILESASTNQTSMYLCASTVPGEAKHIQYFGAGTRLSVL.

The chain links TRBV12-3 or TRBV12-4 to TRBJ1-2, with D perhaps TRBD1 (5 bases). CDR3 length: 17 amino acids. Trimming left V 5 bases short and J 8 bases short, with 27 bases between. The CDR3 protein is CASSPMDNRMGLGGYTF. CDR3 bases: TGTGCCAGCAGTCCTATGGATAACAGGATGGGGTTGGGCGGCTACACCTTC.

This clonotype was found a few times. The gene calls are TRBV9 and TRBJ2-2; tentative D call: TRBD2 (6 bases). Germline CDR1 is SGDLS and CDR2 is YYNGEE. The CDR3 has 17 residues. Trimming removed 3 bases at V and 0 bases at J, with 15 bases between. The CDR3 DNA reads as TGTGCCAGCAGCGGGTACCGGGGGAACGCGAACACCGGGGAGCTGTTTTTT. Its translation is CASSGYRGNANTGELFF. Using reference TRBV9 and TRBJ2-2 for the parts outside the CDR3, the full variable domain is DSGVTQTPKHLITATGQRVTLRCSPRSGDLSVYWYQQSLDQGLQFLIQYYNGEERAKGNILERFSAQQFPDLHSELNLSSLELGDSALYFCASSGYRGNANTGELFFGEGSRLTVL.

This clonotype was counted a few times. The chain links TRBV28 to TRBJ2-5, with D possibly TRBD2 on 5 matching bases. This CDR3 is 18 amino acids long. The V end was cut by 1 base, the J end by 5 bases, with 23 bases between. Germline lookup yields CDR1 MDHEN and CDR2 SYDVKM. The CDR3 nucleotides read TGTGCCAGCAGTTTATCACTCCTAGAGGCGGGTTTTTCGGAGACCCAGTACTTC. As protein: CASSLSLLEAGFSETQYF.

In regard to this clonotype: A single base separates this from a much larger clone, so it may be a read error. The chain uses TRBV23-1 and TRBJ2-3, with 12 bases matching TRBD2. TRBV23-1 is an ORF, and what it does is uncertain. The CDR3 is 14 residues long. Trimming removed 11 bases from V and 6 bases from J; junction bases left unmatched: 9. The CDR3 here is CAPHRTSGVDTQYF. The CDR3 DNA reads TGCGCCCCCCATAGGACTAGCGGGGTGGATACGCAGTATTTT.

A note on this clonotype: Given a much more abundant clone one base away, this may be a read error. V is TRBV24-1 and J is TRBJ2-3, with D possibly TRBD1 on 6 matching bases. Germline CDR1 and CDR2: KGHDR and SFDVKD. The CDR3 totals 17 residues. CDR3 bases: TGTGCCACCGGTGATGCCCCAGGGGTCCTCGCCACAGATACGCAGTATTTT. Translated: CATGDAPGVLATDTQYF.

This clonotype was observed a few times. The chain combines TRBV27 with TRBJ2-7; D possibly matches TRBD1 or TRBD2 (6 bases each). Per the germline V gene, CDR1 is MNHEY and CDR2 is SMNVEV (reference sequence). Trimming shortened V by 8 bases and J by 3 bases, and 17 bases separated the two germline ends. The CDR3 length is 14 residues. Here the CDR3 reads CASRGTQLDYEQYF. CDR3 coding DNA: TGTGCCAGCCGCGGGACACAATTAGACTACGAGCAGTACTTC.

This sequence joins TRBV27 and TRBJ2-7; no reliable D call. This CDR3 is built from 13 residues. The germline CDR1 and CDR2 sequences are MNHEY and SMNVEV (reference sequence). Trimming removed 0 bases at V and 3 bases at J, with 6 bases between. The CDR3 DNA sequence: TGTGCCAGCAGTTTATCGTCCCTCTACGAGCAGTACTTC. This gives the protein CASSLSSLYEQYF.